These 18 T cell receptor beta chains were all obtained from the same sample, sequenced in a study of OX40 agonist ivuxolimab in advanced cancers. Clones were read by immunoSEQ multiplex PCR, and TCRdb kept only the in-frame ones, dropping some. The profile shows tens of thousands of clones, 85% to 90% of them singletons. Specimen: CD4+ or CD8+ T cells sorted from blood, collected in a trial of the OX40 agonist ivuxolimab. These receptors all stem from an adult with an advanced solid tumor such as melanoma, head and neck, liver or kidney cancer.

The chain links TRBV7-8 to TRBJ2-7, with D perhaps TRBD1 or TRBD2 (5 bases each). Germline lookup yields CDR1 SGHVS and CDR2 FQNEAQ. The CDR3 is 17 residues long. Deletions cut 1 base from V and 0 bases from J, with 16 bases between. CDR3 coding DNA: TGTGCCAGCAGCTTAGGAACCGTTGGGGGTTTCTCCTACGAGCAGTACTTC. It codes for CASSLGTVGGFSYEQYF. Combining the CDR3 with reference TRBV7-8 and TRBJ2-7 gives the whole variable domain GAGVSQSPRYKVAKRGQDVALRCDPISGHVSLFWYQQALGQGPEFLTYFQNEAQLDKSGLPSDRFFAERPEGSVSTLKIQRTQQEDSAVYLCASSLGTVGGFSYEQYFGPGTRLTVT.

Regarding this clone: One end of the junction fails to match germline, which may point to a read error. This rearrangement joins TRBV13 to TRBJ1-2; 7 bases align to TRBD1. There are 15 residues in the CDR3. Germline values: CDR1 PRHDT, CDR2 FYEKMQ (reference sequence). CDR3 residues: CTSSLGGGALYGYTF. The DNA for the CDR3 is TGTACCAGCAGCTTAGGAGGGGGCGCACTTTATGGCTACACCTTC.

The chain couples TRBV4-1 to TRBJ1-1, with 7 bases aligning to TRBD1. The CDR3 has 15 amino acids. V gave up 4 bases and J gave up 1 base; unmatched junction bases: 6. Germline V gives CDR1 MGHRA, CDR2 YSYEKL. The chain's CDR3 is CASSRDRQGNTEAFF. CDR3 DNA sequence: TGCGCCAGCAGCCGGGACCGACAGGGGAACACTGAAGCTTTCTTT.

The chain couples TRBV5-8 to TRBJ1-1, with D hard to call. The CDR3 runs to 13 residues. Germline CDR1 SGHTS, CDR2 YDEGEE. Trimming removed 1 base at V and 7 bases at J, with 11 bases between. In nucleotides, the CDR3 is TGTGCCAGCAGCTTGTATAGGGAAATTGAAGCTTTCTTT. Protein: CASSLYREIEAFF. The full variable domain, rest sourced from reference TRBV5-8 and TRBJ1-1, is EAGVTQSPTHLIKTRGQQATLRCSPISGHTSVYWYQQALGLGLQFLLWYDEGEERNRGNFPPRFSGRQFPNYSSELNVNALELEDSALYLCASSLYREIEAFFGQGTRLTVV.

By share, this clone counts as medium-sized (0.01 to 0.1%). The chain employs TRBV7-2 and TRBJ1-2, with D uncertain. The CDR3 runs 16 residues. Germline V CDR1 and CDR2: SGHTA, FQGNSA. Trimming took off 1 base at V and 3 bases at J, with 15 bases between the two ends. The CDR3 DNA sequence: TGTGCCAGCAGCTTAGTAGGAGAAATGACTTACTATGGCTACACCTTC. This encodes CASSLVGEMTYYGYTF.

This chain links TRBV2 with TRBJ2-7, with D tentatively TRBD1 (6 bases). The CDR3 has 14 amino acids. The germline CDR1 and CDR2 sequences are SNHLY and FYNNEI. V was clipped by 4 bases and J by 3 bases, with 13 bases between them. The CDR3 bases are TGTGCCAGCAGTGGAAGGGAACAGGGCTACGAGCAGTACTTC. The encoded protein is CASSGREQGYEQYF.

The rearrangement links TRBV7-9 to TRBJ2-5; 9 nucleotides agree with TRBD1. Losses at the gene ends were 5 bases for V and 4 bases for J; bases not matched to a gene: 14. This CDR3 is 17 amino acids long. CDR1 is SEHNR, CDR2 FQNEAQ, per germline (reference sequence). In DNA form, the CDR3 reads TGTGCCAGCAGCAGTACGAATTCTGGGACAGGGCCAGAGACCCAGTACTTC. It yields the protein CASSSTNSGTGPETQYF.

The chain carries TRBV7-2 and TRBJ2-2; no firm D call. Germline assignment: CDR1 SGHTA and CDR2 FQGNSA. V lost 5 bases and J lost 5, with 15 bases in between. The CDR3 consists of 15 residues. CDR3 protein: CASSPLGVETGELFF. The CDR3 region has the DNA TGTGCCAGCAGCCCCCTGGGCGTGGAGACCGGGGAGCTGTTTTTT.

In its sample, this clone was seen a few times. The V call is TRBV19, the J call TRBJ1-6; D might be TRBD1 (5 bases). The CDR3 runs 13 residues. The V gene lost 7 bases and the J gene lost 9 bases, with 13 bases spanning the gap. Looked up from germline, CDR1 is LNHDA and CDR2 is SQIVND (reference sequence). This CDR3 reads CASTLWGVSPLHF. Here the CDR3 DNA reads TGTGCCAGTACCCTTTGGGGGGTTTCACCCCTCCACTTT. Variable domain in full (rest from reference TRBV19 and TRBJ1-6): DGGITQSPKYLFRKEGQNVTLSCEQNLNHDAMYWYRQDPGQGLRLIYYSQIVNDFQKGDIAEGYSVSREKKESFPLTVTSAQKNPTAFYLCASTLWGVSPLHFGNGTRLTVT.

J is TRBJ1-1 and V is TRBV14, with D possibly being TRBD1 (6 bases). The germline V and J ends were trimmed by 6 bases and 4 bases, with 12 bases remaining between them. The CDR3 loop spans 13 amino acids. The germline CDR1 and CDR2 sequences are SGHDN and FVKESK. As DNA, the CDR3 is TGTGCCAGCAGACCCACAGGGAGCACTGAAGCTTTCTTT. Its protein product is CASRPTGSTEAFF.

This clone was counted once. The V call is TRBV27, the J call TRBJ1-2; no clear D. There are 13 residues in the CDR3. Germline lookup yields CDR1 MNHEY and CDR2 SMNVEV (reference sequence). Trimming removed 0 bases from V and 4 bases from J, with 6 bases in between. The CDR3 loop reads CASSLSNFYGYTF. CDR3 bases: TGTGCCAGCAGTTTATCGAATTTCTATGGCTACACCTTC.

This clone was found once. J is TRBJ2-3 and V is TRBV6-6; 10 bases are a match to TRBD1. Unmatched junction bases numbered 3, after V lost 1 base and J lost 5 bases. CDR1 and CDR2 from the germline V gene are MNHNY and SVGAGI (reference sequence). This CDR3 region has 15 residues. DNA of the CDR3: TGTGCCAGCAGTTACTGGACAGGGGGTGTAGATACGCAGTATTTT. It encodes CASSYWTGGVDTQYF.

This chain connects TRBV4-2 to TRBJ2-7; TRBD1 agrees at 10 bases. This CDR3 has 15 residues. Trimming at V came to 4 bases and at J to 3 bases, leaving 6 bases not matched to a gene. Germline CDR1 LGHNA, CDR2 YNFKEQ. The DNA for the CDR3 is TGTGCCAGCAGCCCGCGTGGGACAGGGGTCTACGAGCAGTACTTC. This translates into CASSPRGTGVYEQYF.

CDR3 DNA sequence: TGTGCCAGCAGTTTATCAGGTACCAACAGTGGAGAGCAGTTCTTC. Its protein is CASSLSGTNSGEQFF. The rearrangement joins TRBV27 to TRBJ2-1; D is unresolved. V dropped 0 bases and J dropped 10 bases, with 16 bases sitting between them. The CDR3 has 15 residues. Germline values: CDR1 MNHEY, CDR2 SMNVEV (reference sequence).

This clone occurred a few times. The chain employs TRBV27 and TRBJ1-5; D unresolved. CDR3 length: 12 amino acids. V was cut by 8 bases and J by 7 bases, with 12 bases left in between. CDR1 is MNHEY, CDR2 SMNVEV, per germline (reference sequence). The CDR3 DNA sequence: TGTGCCAGCTCCCCGCTTGGGCAGCCCCAGCATTTT. Translation: CASSPLGQPQHF.

This clone was seen a single time. V is TRBV9 and J is TRBJ2-3; 8 bases align to TRBD1. Germline assignment: CDR1 SGDLS and CDR2 YYNGEE. V was clipped by 3 bases and J by 4 bases; unmatched bases: 10. This CDR3 has 16 residues. CDR3 residues: CASSGPRTGRPDTQYF. The CDR3 DNA is TGTGCCAGCAGCGGTCCCCGGACAGGGAGGCCAGATACGCAGTATTTT. The variable domain in full, completed from reference TRBV9 and TRBJ2-3, reads DSGVTQTPKHLITATGQRVTLRCSPRSGDLSVYWYQQSLDQGLQFLIQYYNGEERAKGNILERFSAQQFPDLHSELNLSSLELGDSALYFCASSGPRTGRPDTQYFGPGTRLTVL.

The chain employs TRBV4-3 and TRBJ2-5; D may be TRBD1 (6 bases). CDR3 length: 15 amino acids. Germline CDR1 and CDR2: LGHNA and YSLEER. Deletions cut 1 base from V and 7 bases from J, with 16 bases between. CDR3 nucleotides: TGCGCCAGCAGCCAAGTCCAGGGGAGAGATGGGACCCAGTACTTC. Translation gives CASSQVQGRDGTQYF.

This clone was detected only once. The chain combines TRBV5-4 with TRBJ2-3; D is unclear. The CDR3 is 17 amino acids. The V gene's germline CDR1 is SGHNT and CDR2 YYREEE (reference sequence). Trimming took off 4 bases at V and 1 base at J, with 19 bases between the two ends. As DNA, the CDR3 is TGTGCCAGCAGCCCCTCCGTTTTGGGCCCGGGCACAGATACGCAGTATTTT. Amino acid sequence: CASSPSVLGPGTDTQYF.